This T cell receptor beta chain was captured in a study of CD8 T cells in Susac syndrome. Reverse transcription of about 0.45 to 1 ug RNA was performed with random hexamers. TCRdb ran MiXCR on the immunoSEQ multiplex PCR reads and lists one entry per CDR3 protein. Altogether fewer than 200,000 distinct CDR3 sequences are present, around 96% being singletons, with the ten largest covering less than 0.2%. V lost 6 bases, J lost 2 bases, and 10 bases stayed unmatched. The CDR3 loop spans 15 amino acids. CDR1 is SGHTA, CDR2 FQGNSA, per germline. Sequencing of TCR beta covered CD8+ and CD4+ T cells obtained from blood.

The chain couples TRBV7-2 to TRBJ2-7, with 7 bases that match TRBD2. This receptor was identified in a human donor with multiple sclerosis. Material for sequencing was CD8+ T cells from PBMCs. The CDR3 nucleotides are TGTGCCAGCAGTCAGCTGGGCGGGAGCGCCTACGAGCAGTACTTC. This codes for CASSQLGGSAYEQYF. The full variable domain, its missing parts supplied by reference TRBV7-2 and TRBJ2-7, is GAGVSQSPSNKVTEKGKDVELRCDPISGHTALYWYRQSLGQGLEFLIYFQGNSAPDKSGLPSDRFSAERTGGSVSTLTIQRTQQEDSAVYLCASSQLGGSAYEQYFGPGTRLTVT.